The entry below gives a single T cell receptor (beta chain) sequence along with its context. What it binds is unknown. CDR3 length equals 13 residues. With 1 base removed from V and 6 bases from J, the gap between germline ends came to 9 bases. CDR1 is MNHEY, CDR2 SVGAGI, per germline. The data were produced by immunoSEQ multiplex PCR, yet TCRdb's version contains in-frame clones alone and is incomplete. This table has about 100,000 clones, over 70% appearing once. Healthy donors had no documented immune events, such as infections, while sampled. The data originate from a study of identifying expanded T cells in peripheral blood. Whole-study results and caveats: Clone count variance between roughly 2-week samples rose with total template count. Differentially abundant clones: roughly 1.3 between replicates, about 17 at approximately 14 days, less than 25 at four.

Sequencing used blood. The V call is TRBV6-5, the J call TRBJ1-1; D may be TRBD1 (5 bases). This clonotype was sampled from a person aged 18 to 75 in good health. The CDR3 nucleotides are TGTGCCAGCAGTTACTTGCAGGGCGCTGAAGCTTTCTTT. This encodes CASSYLQGAEAFF.